These 19 T cell receptor beta chains came from one sample sequenced in a study of cytomegalovirus exposure and HLA in healthy donors. Primers included in the PCR were 60 Vbeta and 13 Jbeta primers. TCRdb's copy holds only in-frame clones and misses some; the assay was immunoSEQ multiplex PCR. The table has about 110,000 clones, 70% seen once. The sample was PBMCs. The receptors were gathered from a man aged 35 to 55 in good health and CMV-seropositive.

The DNA of the CDR3 is TGTGCCAGCAGTCCCCTCGGGCAGGGGAAGAAGGGCTACACCTTC. It specifies CASSPLGQGKKGYTF. The chain has TRBV6-6 and TRBJ1-2; a possible D gene is TRBD1 (6 bases). The CDR3 is 15 amino acids. The germline V and J ends were trimmed by 5 bases and 8 bases, with 21 bases remaining between them. From germline, CDR1 is MNHNY and CDR2 SVGAGI (reference sequence).

This clone was counted only a few times. V gene TRBV6-5 combines with J gene TRBJ2-2, with 7 bases lining up with TRBD2. CDR1 is MNHEY, CDR2 SVGAGI, per germline. Trimming took 10 bases from V and 0 from J; bases not matched to a gene: 5. The CDR3 has 14 amino acids. The CDR3 here is CATERGTNTGELFF. In DNA form, the CDR3 reads TGTGCCACCGAGCGGGGAACGAACACCGGGGAGCTGTTTTTT.

The rearrangement joins TRBV21-1 to TRBJ2-1; TRBD2 reflects the table's D call only, with no check against the DNA. TRBV21-1 is listed as a pseudogene. The CDR3 loop spans 17 amino acids. CDR3 DNA sequence: TGTGCCAGCAGCAAAATTTTTCGGCGGGAGGGTTACAATGAGCAGTTCTTC. It yields the protein CASSKIFRREGYNEQFF.

V is TRBV7-9 and J is TRBJ2-5; tentatively, D is TRBD1 (6 bases). The CDR3 totals 15 residues. The germline V gene has CDR1 SEHNR and CDR2 FQNEAQ (reference sequence). V shed 5 bases and J shed 2 bases, with 15 bases lying between them. The DNA of the CDR3 is TGTGCCAGCAGCCAAAGGACAGTCCGACAAGAGACCCAGTACTTC. This translates into CASSQRTVRQETQYF.

This chain links TRBV28 with TRBJ2-2; unclear D gene. The CDR3 consists of 12 residues. The V gene lost 6 bases and the J gene lost 3 bases, with 5 bases spanning the gap. CDR1 and CDR2 (germline): MDHEN, SYDVKM. The CDR3 here is CASRTYTGELFF. CDR3 DNA: TGTGCCAGCAGGACTTACACCGGGGAGCTGTTTTTT. Supplemented by reference TRBV28 and TRBJ2-2, the full variable domain reads DVKVTQSSRYLVKRTGEKVFLECVQDMDHENMFWYRQDPGLGLRLIYFSYDVKMKEKGDIPEGYSVSREKKERFSLILESASTNQTSMYLCASRTYTGELFFGEGSRLTVL.

This clone has only one observation. This chain joins TRBV10-2 and TRBJ2-1; D is perhaps TRBD2 (6 bases). This CDR3 is 13 amino acids long. Trimming shortened V by 2 bases and J by 6 bases, and 8 bases separated the two germline ends. Germline V gives CDR1 WSHSY, CDR2 SAAADI. CDR3: CASSEQTSNEQFF. Here the CDR3 DNA reads TGCGCCAGCAGTGAGCAGACTAGCAATGAGCAGTTCTTC.

The chain is built from TRBV2 and TRBJ1-5; 7 nucleotides line up with TRBD1. J was trimmed by 9 bases and V by 7 bases; bases with no gene match: 15. CDR3 length: 15 residues. Per the germline V gene, CDR1 is SNHLY and CDR2 is FYNNEI. Here the CDR3 DNA reads TGTGCCAGCAAGACCGGGGACAGTGCTAGTTCGCCCCAGCATTTT. Residues: CASKTGDSASSPQHF.

The chain links TRBV27 to TRBJ1-1, with D possibly being TRBD1 (5 bases). V lost 8 bases and J 1 base, leaving 14 bases between the germline ends. Looked up from germline, CDR1 is MNHEY and CDR2 is SMNVEV (reference sequence). CDR3 length: 14 residues. The CDR3 region is CASWGGGANTEAFF. Here the CDR3 DNA reads TGTGCCAGCTGGGGGGGTGGGGCGAACACTGAAGCTTTCTTT.

V and J are TRBV6-6 and TRBJ2-7, with TRBD1 matching over 9 bases. V lost 5 bases and J lost 7; bases outside the gene matches: 12. The CDR3 is made up of 15 amino acids. Germline V gene data show CDR1 as MNHNY and CDR2 as SVGAGI (reference sequence). The CDR3 loop is CASSTPGQGRGEQYF. In DNA, the CDR3 is TGTGCCAGCAGTACCCCGGGACAGGGCCGGGGGGAGCAGTACTTC.

CDR3 protein: CASSLGLAGGEQYF. DNA for the CDR3: TGTGCCAGCAGCCTGGGACTAGCGGGGGGCGAGCAGTACTTC. The chain is built from TRBV5-4 and TRBJ2-7; TRBD2 agrees at 15 bases. Trimming at V came to 4 bases and at J to 6 bases, leaving 2 bases not matched to a gene. The CDR3 runs to 14 residues. Germline assignment: CDR1 SGHNT and CDR2 YYREEE (reference sequence).

In this sample, this clone turned up a few times. The chain recombines TRBV2 with TRBJ2-2; 7 bases agree with TRBD1. In germline, CDR1 is SNHLY, CDR2 FYNNEI. V trimming: 0 bases; J trimming: 7 bases; junction bases outside the gene matches: 5. The CDR3 loop spans 15 amino acids. The CDR3 sequence is CASSEATGAGGELFF. For the CDR3, the DNA is TGTGCCAGCAGTGAAGCCACAGGGGCGGGCGGGGAGCTGTTTTTT.

The chain employs TRBV19 and TRBJ2-1; tentatively, D is TRBD2 (5 bases). Germline V gives CDR1 LNHDA, CDR2 SQIVND (reference sequence). V dropped 3 bases and J dropped 0 bases, with 18 bases sitting between them. The CDR3 has 18 amino acids. CDR3: CASSMSSGGLSSYNEQFF. Here the CDR3 DNA reads TGTGCCAGTAGTATGTCTTCGGGCGGGTTAAGCTCCTACAATGAGCAGTTCTTC.

The rearrangement uses TRBV7-2 and TRBJ2-5, with 7 bases identical to TRBD1. J gave up 5 bases and V 1 base, and 4 bases lay outside the gene matches. CDR1 is SGHTA and CDR2 is FQGNSA in the germline V gene. CDR3 length equals 14 residues. Here the CDR3 DNA reads TGTGCCAGCAGCTTAGTGCAGGGGGTGGAGACCCAGTACTTC. It encodes CASSLVQGVETQYF.

The chain is built from TRBV15 and TRBJ2-3; 12 bases are a match to TRBD2. The V gene's germline CDR1 is LNHNV and CDR2 YYDKDF (reference sequence). V lost 5 bases to trimming and J lost 1 base; unmatched junction nucleotides: 1. The CDR3 runs to 15 residues. The CDR3 reads CATSGLAGRTDTQYF. DNA of the CDR3: TGTGCCACCAGCGGACTAGCGGGACGCACAGATACGCAGTATTTT.

There are a few counts of this clone. This chain connects TRBV7-9 to TRBJ2-7, with D uncertain. Germline CDR1 SEHNR, CDR2 FQNEAQ (reference sequence). This CDR3 contains 12 residues. With 3 bases removed from V and 7 bases from J, the gap between germline ends came to 10 bases. CDR3 DNA: TGTGCCAGCAGCTTTTCTCCGCGGGAGCAGTACGTC. Translating it yields CASSFSPREQYV.

The genes are TRBV4-1 and TRBJ2-7, with D tentatively TRBD1 (6 bases). The germline V and J ends were trimmed by 3 bases and 7 bases, with 16 bases remaining between them. There are 14 residues in the CDR3. CDR1 is MGHRA and CDR2 is YSYEKL in the germline V gene. CDR3 sequence (DNA): TGCGCCAGCAGCCAGGCTACAGGGTTTGGAGAGCAGTACGTC. Translating gives CASSQATGFGEQYV.

This rearrangement joins TRBV19 to TRBJ2-1; possibly TRBD1 for D (6 bases). The CDR3 contains 14 residues. Germline loops: CDR1 LNHDA, CDR2 SQIVND (reference sequence). The V gene lost 7 bases and the J gene lost 3 bases, with 13 bases spanning the gap. CDR3 coding DNA: TGTGCCAGTACCCCCGGGACAATCTACAATGAGCAGTTCTTC. It specifies CASTPGTIYNEQFF.

This chain uses TRBV10-3 with TRBJ2-3; 10 positions agree with TRBD2. The junction had 8 bases not matched to a gene; V was cut back by 10 bases and J by 1 base. This CDR3 is 15 amino acids long. Germline assignment: CDR1 ENHRY and CDR2 SYGVKD. CDR3 in amino acids: CATRGSGRGTDTQYF. The CDR3 region has the DNA TGTGCCACCAGGGGCAGCGGGAGGGGCACAGATACGCAGTATTTT.

This clone was found once. The V and J genes are TRBV5-1 and TRBJ2-5; 7 nucleotides line up with TRBD2. The germline CDR1 and CDR2 sequences are SGHRS and YFSETQ. The CDR3 totals 16 residues. The ends lost 4 bases at V and 4 bases at J; junction bases unmatched: 13. The CDR3 region has the DNA TGCGCCAGCAGCCCCGGGGGGACTCCAGATTTAGAGACCCAGTACTTC. Protein sequence: CASSPGGTPDLETQYF.